The clone carrying this T cell receptor beta chain showed up many times. Donors had localized lung adenocarcinoma, a non-small cell lung cancer. CDR3 size: 15 residues. Germline loops: CDR1 MNHNS, CDR2 SASEGT. Trimming cost V 8 bases and J 4 bases, with 18 bases left between them. This sample stems from a study of CD4 and CD8 cells across lung adenocarcinoma regions. TCRdb fed the PCR reads into MiXCR, producing one record per CDR3 protein. Of some 27,000 distinct CDR3 sequences in the sample, 53% were seen once. Material: CD8+ T cells from the center of a lung tumor. The source of this sequence is a male donor with lung adenocarcinoma. The CD4 and CD8 labels of this study may be unreliable. The chain uses TRBV6-1 and TRBJ1-5; possibly TRBD1 for D (5 bases). The CDR3 bases are TGTGCCAGCCTTAGGACCCAGGGACTAAATCAGCCCCAGCATTTT. Amino acid sequence: CASLRTQGLNQPQHF.